This TCR beta chain was found in a study of shared clonotypes between healthy human individuals. Study background: Donors consisted of a couple of women and a few men between 18 and 49. Per donor, CD8 memory used one plate, CD8 naive used two, CD4 memory used three and CD4 naive used three.

Donors were Caucasian adults residing in Nashville, Tennessee, USA. This CDR3 has 15 amino acids. The germline V and J ends were trimmed by 3 bases and 2 bases, with 15 bases remaining between them. The germline gives CDR1 SGHRS, CDR2 YFSETQ. Sequenced by immunoSEQ multiplex PCR; TCRdb stores in-frame clones only, minus some. The data show some 2,500,000 clones, approximately 94% seen once. Study results and caveats: Generation of non-shared clonotypes was less probable than generation of clonotypes shared by all four donors.

In regard to this clone: Antigen: not known.

The receptor's source is a man younger than 30 in good health. Some clones in this sample may be carry-over from other donors' samples. The chain recombines TRBV5-1 with TRBJ2-7; no firm D call. The sequenced material came from naive CD4+ T cells from PBMCs. Subset given: CD45RA+ positively selected. CDR3 in amino acids: CASSSMTDGPYEQYF. CDR3 bases: TGCGCCAGCAGCTCTATGACTGACGGCCCCTACGAGCAGTACTTC.